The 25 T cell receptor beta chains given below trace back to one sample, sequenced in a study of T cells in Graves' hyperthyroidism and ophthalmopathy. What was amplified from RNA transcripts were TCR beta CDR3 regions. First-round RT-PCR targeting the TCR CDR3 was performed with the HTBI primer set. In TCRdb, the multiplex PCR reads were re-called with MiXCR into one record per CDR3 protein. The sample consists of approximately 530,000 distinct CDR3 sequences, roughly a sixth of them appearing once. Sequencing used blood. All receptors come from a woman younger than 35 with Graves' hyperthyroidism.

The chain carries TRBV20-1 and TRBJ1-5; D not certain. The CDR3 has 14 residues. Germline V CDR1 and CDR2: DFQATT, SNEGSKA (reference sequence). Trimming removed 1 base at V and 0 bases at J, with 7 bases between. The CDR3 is CSARVVGSNQPQHF. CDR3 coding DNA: TGCAGTGCTAGAGTCGTCGGTAGCAATCAGCCCCAGCATTTT.

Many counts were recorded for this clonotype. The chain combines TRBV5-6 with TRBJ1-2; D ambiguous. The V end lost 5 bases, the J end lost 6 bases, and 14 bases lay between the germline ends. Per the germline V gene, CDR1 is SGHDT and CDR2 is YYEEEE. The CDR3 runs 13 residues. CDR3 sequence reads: CASRKGTGNGYTF. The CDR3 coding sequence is TGTGCCAGCAGGAAGGGAACGGGGAATGGCTACACCTTC.

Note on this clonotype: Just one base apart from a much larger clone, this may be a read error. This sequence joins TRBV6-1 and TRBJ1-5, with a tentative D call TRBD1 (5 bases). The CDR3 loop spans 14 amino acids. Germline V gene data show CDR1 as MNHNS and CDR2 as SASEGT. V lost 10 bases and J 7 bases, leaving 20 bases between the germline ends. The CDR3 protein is CATRPRQLSQPQHF. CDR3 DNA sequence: TGTGCCACCAGACCCCGACAGTTGTCACAGCCCCAGCATTTT.

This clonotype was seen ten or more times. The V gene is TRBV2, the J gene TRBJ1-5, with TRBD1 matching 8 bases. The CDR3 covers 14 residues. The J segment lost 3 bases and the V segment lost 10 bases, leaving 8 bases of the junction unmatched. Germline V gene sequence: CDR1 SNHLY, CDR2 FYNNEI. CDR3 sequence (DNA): TGTGCCATTCAACAGGGGGGGGCCAATCAGCCCCAGCATTTT. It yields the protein CAIQQGGANQPQHF.

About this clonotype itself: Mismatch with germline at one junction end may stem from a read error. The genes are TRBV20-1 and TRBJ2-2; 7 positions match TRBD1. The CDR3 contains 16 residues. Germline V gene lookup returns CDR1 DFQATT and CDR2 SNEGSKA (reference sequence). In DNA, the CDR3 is TGCAGTGCTAGAGACCTGGGACAGCCCAACACCGGGGAGCCGTTTTTT. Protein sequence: CSARDLGQPNTGEPFF.

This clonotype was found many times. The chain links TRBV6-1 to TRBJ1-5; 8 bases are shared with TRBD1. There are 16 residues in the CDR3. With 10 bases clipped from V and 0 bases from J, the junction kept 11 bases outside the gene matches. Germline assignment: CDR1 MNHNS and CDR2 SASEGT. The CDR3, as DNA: TGTGCCACGACAATACTGGACAGGGTTAGCAATCAGCCCCAGCATTTT. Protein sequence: CATTILDRVSNQPQHF.

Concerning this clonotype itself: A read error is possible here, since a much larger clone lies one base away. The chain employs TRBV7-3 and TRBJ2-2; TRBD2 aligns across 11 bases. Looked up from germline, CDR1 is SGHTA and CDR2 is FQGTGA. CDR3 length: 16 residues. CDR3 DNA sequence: TGTGCCAGCAGCGCGCTAGCGGGGGGCAACACCGAGGAGCTGTTTTTT. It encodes CASSALAGGNTEELFF.

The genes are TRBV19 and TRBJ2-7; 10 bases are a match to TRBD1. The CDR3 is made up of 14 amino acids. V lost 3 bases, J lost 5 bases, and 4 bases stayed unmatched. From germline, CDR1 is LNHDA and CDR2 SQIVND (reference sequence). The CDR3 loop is CASSMTGGIDEQYF. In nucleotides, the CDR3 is TGTGCCAGTAGTATGACAGGGGGCATCGACGAGCAGTACTTC. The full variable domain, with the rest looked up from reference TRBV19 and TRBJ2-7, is DGGITQSPKYLFRKEGQNVTLSCEQNLNHDAMYWYRQDPGQGLRLIYYSQIVNDFQKGDIAEGYSVSREKKESFPLTVTSAQKNPTAFYLCASSMTGGIDEQYFGPGTRLTVT.

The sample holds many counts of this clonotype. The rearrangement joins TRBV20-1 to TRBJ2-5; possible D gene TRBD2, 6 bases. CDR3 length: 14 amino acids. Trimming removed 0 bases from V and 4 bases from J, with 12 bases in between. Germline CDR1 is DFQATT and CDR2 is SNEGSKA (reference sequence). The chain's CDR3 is CSARDRGLVETQYF. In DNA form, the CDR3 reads TGCAGTGCTAGAGACCGGGGACTGGTAGAGACCCAGTACTTC.

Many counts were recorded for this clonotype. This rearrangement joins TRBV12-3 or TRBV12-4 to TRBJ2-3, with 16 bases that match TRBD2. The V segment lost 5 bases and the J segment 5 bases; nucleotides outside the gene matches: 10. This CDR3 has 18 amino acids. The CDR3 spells CASSHQGLAGGPKDTQYF. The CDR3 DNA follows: TGTGCCAGCAGTCACCAGGGACTAGCGGGGGGGCCAAAAGATACGCAGTATTTT.

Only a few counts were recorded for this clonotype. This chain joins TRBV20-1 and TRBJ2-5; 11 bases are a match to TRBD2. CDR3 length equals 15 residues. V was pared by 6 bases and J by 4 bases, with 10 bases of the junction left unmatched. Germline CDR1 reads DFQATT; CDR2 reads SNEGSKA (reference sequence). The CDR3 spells CSAWPLGTSGETQYF. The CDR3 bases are TGCAGTGCCTGGCCACTCGGGACTAGCGGAGAGACCCAGTACTTC.

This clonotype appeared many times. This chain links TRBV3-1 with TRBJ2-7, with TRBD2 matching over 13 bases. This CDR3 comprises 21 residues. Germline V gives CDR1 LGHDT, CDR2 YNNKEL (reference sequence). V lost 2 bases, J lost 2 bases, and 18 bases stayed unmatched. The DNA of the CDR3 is TGTGCCAGCAGCCAAAGCGAAGGGGAACTAGCGGGAGGGACACCCACCTACGAGCAGTACTTC. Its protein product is CASSQSEGELAGGTPTYEQYF.

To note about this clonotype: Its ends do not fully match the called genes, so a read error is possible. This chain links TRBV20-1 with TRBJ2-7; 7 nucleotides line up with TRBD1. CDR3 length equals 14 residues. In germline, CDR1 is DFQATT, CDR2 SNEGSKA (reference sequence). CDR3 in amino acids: CSATGTESSYEQNF. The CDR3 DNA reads TGCAGTGCTACGGGGACAGAAAGCTCCTACGAGCAGAACTTC.

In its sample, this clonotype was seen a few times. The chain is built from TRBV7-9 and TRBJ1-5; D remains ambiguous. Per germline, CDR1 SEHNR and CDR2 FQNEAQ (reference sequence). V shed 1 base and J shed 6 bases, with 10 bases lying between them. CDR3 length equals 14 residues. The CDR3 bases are TGTGCCAGCAGCTTAGGAGCGTGGGGTCAGCCCCAGCATTTT. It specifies CASSLGAWGQPQHF.

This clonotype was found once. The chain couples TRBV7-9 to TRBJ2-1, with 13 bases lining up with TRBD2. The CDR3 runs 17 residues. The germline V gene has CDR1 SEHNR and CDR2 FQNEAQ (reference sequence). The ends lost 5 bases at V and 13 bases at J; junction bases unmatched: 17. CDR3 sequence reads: CASSQGLGLAGANRQFF. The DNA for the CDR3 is TGTGCCAGCAGCCAAGGCCTAGGACTAGCGGGGGCAAACCGACAGTTCTTC.

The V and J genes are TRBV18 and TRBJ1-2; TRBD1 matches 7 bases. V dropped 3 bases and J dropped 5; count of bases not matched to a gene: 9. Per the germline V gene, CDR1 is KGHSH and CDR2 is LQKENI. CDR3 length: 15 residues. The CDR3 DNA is TGTGCCAGCTCACCTCCGGACAGGATGGGATATGGCTACACCTTC. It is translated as CASSPPDRMGYGYTF.

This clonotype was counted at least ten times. The CDR3: CASISVTSRGANTEAFF. The CDR3 DNA reads TGTGCCAGCATATCCGTGACCAGCCGGGGGGCGAACACTGAAGCTTTCTTT. The rearrangement uses TRBV6-2 or TRBV6-3 and TRBJ1-1; maybe TRBD1 (6 bases). Germline V gives CDR1 MNHEY, CDR2 SVGEGT. This CDR3 has 17 amino acids. Trimming cost V 7 bases and J 1 base, with 22 bases left between them.

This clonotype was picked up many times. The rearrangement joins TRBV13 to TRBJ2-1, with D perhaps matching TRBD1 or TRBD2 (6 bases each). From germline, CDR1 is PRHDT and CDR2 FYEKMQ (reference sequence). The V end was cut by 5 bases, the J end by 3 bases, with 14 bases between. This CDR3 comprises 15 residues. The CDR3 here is CASSTDRGVYNEQFF. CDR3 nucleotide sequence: TGTGCCAGCAGCACCGATAGGGGGGTCTACAATGAGCAGTTCTTC.

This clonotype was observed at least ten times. This chain's CDR3 is CASSVGLAGGTDTQYF. DNA for the CDR3: TGTGCCAGCAGCGTAGGACTAGCGGGGGGCACAGATACGCAGTATTTT. The V call is TRBV9, the J call TRBJ2-3, with 12 nucleotides matching TRBD2. CDR3 length: 16 residues. The germline V gene encodes CDR1 SGDLS and CDR2 YYNGEE. Losses at the gene ends were 0 bases for V and 1 base for J; bases not matched to a gene: 0.

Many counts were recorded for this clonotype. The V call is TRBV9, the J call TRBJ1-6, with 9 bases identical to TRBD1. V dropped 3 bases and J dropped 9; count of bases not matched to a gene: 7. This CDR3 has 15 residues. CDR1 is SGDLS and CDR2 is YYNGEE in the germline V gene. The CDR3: CASSGGTGRGSPLHF. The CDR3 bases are TGTGCCAGCAGCGGGGGGACAGGGCGGGGTTCACCCCTCCACTTT.

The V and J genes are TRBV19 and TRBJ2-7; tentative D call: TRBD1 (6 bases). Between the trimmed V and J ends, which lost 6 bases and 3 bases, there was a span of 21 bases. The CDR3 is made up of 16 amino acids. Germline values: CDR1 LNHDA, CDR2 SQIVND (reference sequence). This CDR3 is CASSAPGQTKSYEQYF. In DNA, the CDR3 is TGTGCCAGTAGCGCGCCTGGACAGACAAAAAGCTACGAGCAGTACTTC.

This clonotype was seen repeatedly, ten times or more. For the CDR3, the DNA is TGTGCCAGCAGTTACTCCTTTGGGGAACCACACTCAGATACGCAGTATTTT. Residues: CASSYSFGEPHSDTQYF. The rearrangement uses TRBV6-2 or TRBV6-3 and TRBJ2-3; the D is unclear. The CDR3 totals 17 residues. V was shortened by 0 bases and J by 4 bases, with 17 bases between the two germline ends. Germline V lookup: CDR1 MNHEY, CDR2 SVGEGT.

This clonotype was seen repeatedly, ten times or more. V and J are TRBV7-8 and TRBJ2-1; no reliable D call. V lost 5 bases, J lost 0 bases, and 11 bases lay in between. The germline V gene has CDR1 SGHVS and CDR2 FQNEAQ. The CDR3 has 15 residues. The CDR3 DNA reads TGTGCCAGCAGCCCCATTTTGAACTCCTACAATGAGCAGTTCTTC. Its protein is CASSPILNSYNEQFF.

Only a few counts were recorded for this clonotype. The CDR3 reads CASSQEGQAYNEQFF. In nucleotides, the CDR3 is TGCGCCAGCAGCCAAGAGGGACAGGCCTACAATGAGCAGTTCTTC. The V gene is TRBV4-1, the J gene TRBJ2-1; 8 bases line up with TRBD1. CDR1 and CDR2 from the germline V gene are MGHRA and YSYEKL. This CDR3 is 15 amino acids long. The V segment lost 0 bases and the J segment 2 bases; nucleotides outside the gene matches: 0.

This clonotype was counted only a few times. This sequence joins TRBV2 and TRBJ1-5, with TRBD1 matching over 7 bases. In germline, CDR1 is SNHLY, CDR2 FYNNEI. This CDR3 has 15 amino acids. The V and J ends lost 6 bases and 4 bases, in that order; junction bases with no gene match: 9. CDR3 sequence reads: CASRSGTAYNQPQHF. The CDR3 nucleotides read TGTGCCAGCAGAAGCGGGACAGCCTATAATCAGCCCCAGCATTTT.